The sequence of this T cell receptor (beta chain) was determined in a study of beta chain features in type 1 diabetes. Trimming took 1 base from V and 6 from J; bases not matched to a gene: 7. The V gene's germline CDR1 is MGHRA and CDR2 YSYEKL. The CDR3 spans 16 residues. Every isolated RNA sample was fully reverse transcribed, so sequencing captured expressed TCRB transcripts. Only in-frame clones appear in the TCRdb table, and some are missing; sequencing was by immunoSEQ multiplex PCR. Among 350,000 to 450,000 clones listed, over 12% were seen once. The rearrangement joins TRBV4-1 to TRBJ2-1; TRBD2 agrees at 9 bases. The clonotype originates from a woman younger than 35 in good health. Specimen: naive CD4+ T cells from blood. The CDR3 loop reads CASSQVREGRGNEQFF. The CDR3 DNA reads TGCGCCAGCAGCCAAGTGCGGGAGGGCCGAGGCAATGAGCAGTTCTTC.